This T cell receptor beta chain was recovered during a study of cytomegalovirus exposure and HLA in healthy donors. PCR involved 60 Vbeta and 13 Jbeta primers. Sequenced by immunoSEQ multiplex PCR; TCRdb stores in-frame clones only, minus some. This table lists more than 110,000 clones. The study's findings and limits: The study listed roughly 160 cytomegalovirus-associated TCR beta chains.

Everyone who donated was a healthy bone marrow donor. Notes on this clone: The antigen remains unidentified.

V dropped 1 base and J dropped 0 bases, with 10 bases sitting between them. This CDR3 has 16 residues. Germline loops: CDR1 MNHNS, CDR2 SASEGT. The J gene is TRBJ1-3, the V gene TRBV6-1; TRBD1 is a possible D gene (6 bases). Sequencing was carried out using PBMCs. The origin of this receptor is a man in his forties in good health and CMV-seronegative. The DNA for the CDR3 is TGTGCCAGCAGTGAAGACGTAGGGGGCTCTGGAAACACCATATATTTT. This encodes CASSEDVGGSGNTIYF.